These 28 T cell receptor beta chains came from one sample sequenced in a study of cytomegalovirus exposure and HLA in healthy donors. TCRdb's table, derived via immunoSEQ multiplex PCR, lists solely in-frame clones and lacks some. The sample shows about 200,000 clones, 84% of them seen only once. Sequencing used PBMCs. The receptors were sampled from a woman aged 25 to 39 in good health and CMV-seropositive.

This clone appeared a single time. The rearrangement links TRBV6-5 to TRBJ2-2; D possibly corresponds to TRBD1 (6 bases). Per germline, CDR1 MNHEY and CDR2 SVGAGI. The CDR3 has 13 residues. Trimming removed 4 bases from V and 14 bases from J, with 17 bases in between. The DNA for the CDR3 is TGTGCCAGCAGTTTCGAGGGGACATCATACCTGTTTTTT. Its protein is CASSFEGTSYLFF.

This chain connects TRBV2 to TRBJ2-7; D unclear. V lost 8 bases and J lost 1, with 9 bases in between. The CDR3 has 12 residues. CDR1 is SNHLY and CDR2 is FYNNEI in the germline V gene. CDR3 nucleotide sequence: TGTGCCAGCCGAACAGTATCCTACGAGCAGTACTTC. Translation: CASRTVSYEQYF.

The chain links TRBV5-1 to TRBJ1-1, with TRBD1 matching 8 bases. Germline V gene lookup returns CDR1 SGHRS and CDR2 YFSETQ. There are 15 residues in the CDR3. The junction had 9 bases not matched to a gene; V was cut back by 4 bases and J by 4 bases. The CDR3 sequence: CASSRTQGAGTEAFF. Here the CDR3 DNA reads TGCGCCAGCAGCAGGACCCAGGGGGCAGGCACTGAAGCTTTCTTT.

This rearrangement joins TRBV7-6 to TRBJ2-1; D gene ambiguous. V shed 7 bases and J shed 0 bases, with 7 bases lying between them. Germline CDR1 is SGHVS and CDR2 is FNYEAQ. This CDR3 is 13 amino acids long. The CDR3 protein is CASTLSSYNEQFF. The CDR3 DNA reads as TGTGCCAGCACCCTGAGCTCCTACAATGAGCAGTTCTTC.

The table lists this clone with a count of one. J is TRBJ2-7 and V is TRBV6-5, with D tentatively TRBD1 (6 bases). Trimming cost V 5 bases and J 2 bases, with 13 bases left between them. The CDR3 contains 14 residues. Germline lookup yields CDR1 MNHEY and CDR2 SVGAGI. The CDR3 loop reads CASSRNRATYEQYF. CDR3 DNA sequence: TGTGCCAGCAGTCGAAACAGGGCTACCTACGAGCAGTACTTC.

V usage is TRBV9 and J usage is TRBJ2-7, with 11 bases aligning to TRBD2. The V segment lost 3 bases and the J segment 2 bases; nucleotides outside the gene matches: 7. Germline V gene data show CDR1 as SGDLS and CDR2 as YYNGEE. This CDR3 is built from 16 residues. DNA for the CDR3: TGTGCCAGCAGCGCTACTAGCGGGAGTACCACCTACGAGCAGTACTTC. Encoded protein: CASSATSGSTTYEQYF.

The J gene is TRBJ1-1, the V gene TRBV29-1; 8 bases align to TRBD1. CDR3 length: 13 amino acids. CDR1 SQVTM and CDR2 ANQGSEA come from the germline V gene. V gave up 4 bases and J gave up 4 bases; unmatched junction bases: 5. The CDR3 loop is CSVGQGMGTEAFF. The CDR3 DNA sequence: TGCAGCGTTGGACAGGGGATGGGCACTGAAGCTTTCTTT.

This clone was recorded only once. The chain uses TRBV19 and TRBJ1-5; 9 bases fit TRBD1. Germline V gene lookup returns CDR1 LNHDA and CDR2 SQIVND (reference sequence). Trimming removed 6 bases from V and 5 bases from J; junction bases left unmatched: 5. This CDR3 spans 14 amino acids. CDR3 nucleotides: TGTGCCAGTAGGGACACAGGGGGCGATCAGCCCCAGCATTTT. As protein: CASRDTGGDQPQHF.

In DNA, the CDR3 is TGTGCCAGCAGTTCCTACGGAGTGAATTATGGCTACACCTTC. Translation gives CASSSYGVNYGYTF. The rearrangement uses TRBV28 and TRBJ1-2; D uncertain. Germline lookup yields CDR1 MDHEN and CDR2 SYDVKM. With 4 bases removed from V and 5 bases from J, the gap between germline ends came to 14 bases. The CDR3 has 14 amino acids.

The chain has TRBV2 and TRBJ2-3, with 8 bases that match TRBD1. Unmatched junction bases numbered 6, after V lost 4 bases and J lost 3 bases. There are 15 residues in the CDR3. Germline values: CDR1 SNHLY, CDR2 FYNNEI. The CDR3 reads CASSVRDRQTDTQYF. The CDR3 DNA reads TGTGCCAGCAGTGTAAGGGACAGGCAAACAGATACGCAGTATTTT.

The J gene is TRBJ2-1, the V gene TRBV4-2; 7 bases line up with TRBD2. CDR3 length equals 16 residues. Germline V gives CDR1 LGHNA, CDR2 YNFKEQ. Trimming cost V 4 bases and J 0 bases; bases outside gene matches: 6. CDR3 in amino acids: CASSPLAGSSYNEQFF. The CDR3 nucleotides read TGTGCCAGCAGCCCCTTAGCGGGCAGCTCCTACAATGAGCAGTTCTTC.

The chain carries TRBV27 and TRBJ2-2; 7 nucleotides line up with TRBD2. CDR1 MNHEY and CDR2 SMNVEV come from the germline V gene (reference sequence). The CDR3 is 18 residues long. V lost 4 bases to trimming and J lost 3 bases; unmatched junction nucleotides: 14. CDR3 loop: CASSSSSGAANYTGELFF. The CDR3 DNA follows: TGTGCCAGCAGTTCGTCTAGCGGAGCTGCAAATTACACCGGGGAGCTGTTTTTT.

This clone was recorded at least ten times. The chain employs TRBV5-1 and TRBJ2-3, with a possible D match to TRBD1 (6 bases). The length of the CDR3 is 16 residues. Germline CDR1 is SGHRS and CDR2 is YFSETQ. Trimming cost V 3 bases and J 0 bases, with 14 bases left between them. CDR3 amino acids: CASSWPPDSSTDTQYF. CDR3 in DNA: TGCGCCAGCAGCTGGCCCCCGGACAGTAGCACAGATACGCAGTATTTT.

The sample holds a few counts of this clone. This chain connects TRBV19 to TRBJ2-2; 8 bases align to TRBD1. Germline CDR1 and CDR2: LNHDA and SQIVND (reference sequence). V gave up 8 bases and J gave up 3 bases; unmatched junction bases: 11. CDR3 length: 16 amino acids. The CDR3 DNA is TGTGCCAGTCACAGGGGGGCGGTCGAATACACCGGGGAGCTGTTTTTT. Translation gives CASHRGAVEYTGELFF.

The gene calls are TRBV5-4 and TRBJ1-1; D gene uncertain. The CDR3 totals 13 residues. Deletions cut 0 bases from V and 6 bases from J, with 9 bases between. CDR1 is SGHNT, CDR2 YYREEE, per germline (reference sequence). CDR3 DNA: TGTGCCAGCAGCTTGGTGTACAGCCCTGAAGCTTTCTTT. It translates to CASSLVYSPEAFF.

The table lists this clone with a count of one. The chain is built from TRBV15 and TRBJ2-3, with TRBD1 matching over 8 bases. Unmatched junction bases numbered 10, after V lost 7 bases and J lost 1 base. Per the germline V gene, CDR1 is LNHNV and CDR2 is YYDKDF (reference sequence). The CDR3 covers 16 residues. CDR3 sequence (DNA): TGTGCCACCACCCGGACAGGGACGGCCGGCACAGATACGCAGTATTTT. Protein product: CATTRTGTAGTDTQYF.

CDR3 loop: CASRPRDRDLYEQYF. DNA for the CDR3: TGTGCCAGCAGACCCCGGGACAGGGACCTCTACGAGCAGTACTTC. The chain couples TRBV6-5 to TRBJ2-7; TRBD1 agrees at 9 bases. Germline V CDR1 and CDR2: MNHEY, SVGAGI. Losses at the gene ends were 6 bases for V and 3 bases for J; bases not matched to a gene: 9. The CDR3 is made up of 15 amino acids.

V gene TRBV29-1 combines with J gene TRBJ1-1; the D gene is possibly TRBD1 (6 bases). V shed 6 bases and J shed 1 base, with 18 bases lying between them. Looked up from germline, CDR1 is SQVTM and CDR2 is ANQGSEA. The CDR3 is 15 residues long. CDR3 sequence: CSVKTGDRGNTEAFF. The CDR3 bases are TGCAGCGTAAAGACAGGTGATCGGGGGAACACTGAAGCTTTCTTT.

The chain has TRBV4-1 and TRBJ2-1; 13 nucleotides agree with TRBD2. V shed 0 bases, J shed 8 bases, and the junction held 7 bases outside the gene matches. The germline CDR1 and CDR2 sequences are MGHRA and YSYEKL. The CDR3 has 17 amino acids. The CDR3: CASSQEPWTSGSHEQFF. Written as DNA, the CDR3 is TGCGCCAGCAGCCAAGAACCATGGACTAGCGGGAGCCATGAGCAGTTCTTC.

The chain is built from TRBV6-5 and TRBJ2-7; 8 nucleotides line up with TRBD2. Germline CDR1 MNHEY, CDR2 SVGAGI. The CDR3 is made up of 14 amino acids. V gave up 2 bases and J gave up 6 bases; unmatched junction bases: 6. CDR3 loop: CASSYRGGGTEQYF. CDR3 in DNA: TGTGCCAGCAGTTACCGGGGGGGAGGAACCGAGCAGTACTTC.

This chain connects TRBV2 to TRBJ1-2; D unresolved. This CDR3 spans 13 amino acids. Germline V gene lookup returns CDR1 SNHLY and CDR2 FYNNEI. Trimming took off 6 bases at V and 8 bases at J, with 16 bases between the two ends. The CDR3 DNA reads TGTGCCAGCAGCGTGCAGGCCCTCTTGGGCTACACCTTC. Translating it yields CASSVQALLGYTF.

The chain recombines TRBV2 with TRBJ1-2; the D is unclear. The CDR3 is made up of 12 amino acids. The germline V gene encodes CDR1 SNHLY and CDR2 FYNNEI. V was pared by 7 bases and J by 4 bases, with 10 bases between. CDR3 sequence reads: CASNKGVYGYTF. The CDR3 DNA reads TGTGCCAGCAACAAGGGAGTCTATGGCTACACCTTC.

The chain is built from TRBV5-4 and TRBJ2-2; weak D call: TRBD2 (7 bases). Germline V gene lookup returns CDR1 SGHNT and CDR2 YYREEE (reference sequence). The V gene lost 2 bases and the J gene lost 4 bases, with 15 bases spanning the gap. CDR3 size: 16 residues. The CDR3 region is CASSFGAGGRTGELFF. The CDR3, as DNA: TGTGCCAGCAGCTTCGGGGCCGGGGGGCGCACCGGGGAGCTGTTTTTT.

V is TRBV2 and J is TRBJ2-5, with 8 bases matching TRBD2. This CDR3 comprises 14 residues. The trim removed 9 bases at V and 1 base at J, leaving 7 bases unmatched. Germline assignment: CDR1 SNHLY and CDR2 FYNNEI. The CDR3: CARQAGAVQETQYF. CDR3 DNA sequence: TGTGCCAGGCAAGCGGGAGCGGTCCAAGAGACCCAGTACTTC.

The V and J genes are TRBV18 and TRBJ1-5; no firm D call. This CDR3 has 15 amino acids. CDR1 and CDR2 (germline): KGHSH, LQKENI. V dropped 4 bases and J dropped 1 base, with 11 bases sitting between them. CDR3 DNA sequence: TGTGCCAGCTCACGGACTGGTGCGAGCAATCAGCCCCAGCATTTT. Residues: CASSRTGASNQPQHF.

The V call is TRBV25-1, the J call TRBJ1-1, with D unresolved. V was shortened by 1 base and J by 11 bases, with 14 bases between the two germline ends. The CDR3 has 13 amino acids. Germline CDR1 is MGHDK and CDR2 is SYGVNS. The CDR3 sequence: CASSEFPGVRAFF. CDR3 nucleotides: TGTGCCAGCAGTGAATTCCCCGGGGTTCGTGCTTTCTTT.

V and J are TRBV5-1 and TRBJ2-2; tentatively, D is TRBD2 (6 bases). This CDR3 region has 16 residues. Between the trimmed V and J ends, which lost 1 base and 3 bases, there was a span of 13 bases. Looked up from germline, CDR1 is SGHRS and CDR2 is YFSETQ. CDR3 nucleotide sequence: TGCGCCAGCAGCTTGAGGACGGGAGCGGACACCGGGGAGCTGTTTTTT. Protein product: CASSLRTGADTGELFF.

Written as DNA, the CDR3 is TGCAGCGAGAGTGTCGATAGCACAGATACGCAGTATTTT. Translation: CSESVDSTDTQYF. The chain joins TRBV29-1 to TRBJ2-3; no definite D call. This CDR3 spans 13 amino acids. V lost 7 bases and J lost 0, with 11 bases in between. Germline CDR1 and CDR2: SQVTM and ANQGSEA.